The present T cell receptor beta chain was sequenced within a study of cytomegalovirus exposure and HLA in healthy donors. Germline assignment: CDR1 ENHRY and CDR2 SYGVKD. With 11 bases clipped from V and 4 bases from J, the junction kept 20 bases outside the gene matches. The length of the CDR3 is 16 residues. Primers included in the PCR were 60 Vbeta and 13 Jbeta primers. Generated by immunoSEQ multiplex PCR, the TCRdb table keeps only in-frame clones and is missing some. This sample has approximately 88,000 clones, with around 76% found just once. J is TRBJ2-7 and V is TRBV10-3, with 7 bases matching TRBD1. The sequence was obtained from a man younger than 35 in good health and CMV-seropositive. Sequenced sample: PBMCs. DNA for the CDR3: TGTGCCGTAACCCCTACAAAACCGGGACAGAGTTACGAGCAGTACTTC. It is translated as CAVTPTKPGQSYEQYF.